These T cell receptor beta chains were read from a single sample in a study of T-cell reconstitution after alpha-beta-depleted transplantation in children. TCRdb processed the PCR reads anew with MiXCR; each CDR3 protein has one entry. The sample records some 830,000 distinct CDR3 sequences, approximately 15% being singletons. Source: PBMCs, mostly from graft donor cells, taken 360 days after TCRalphabeta/CD19-depleted stem cell transplant. The origin of the receptors is a male patient between 10 and 17 years old who had a stem cell transplant for acute lymphoblastic leukemia, so the T cells may come from the graft donor. Both conserved end residues are part of each CDR3. D genes are given only for firm matches. A clone size is listed for some rows: how often the clone was seen (once, few, many), or a class if it is expanded.

TRBD1	TRBV7-9	few	TRBJ1-1	TGTGCCAGTCGCCCCAAAGTAGGGGGCGCCCTTACGGGTGAAGCTTTCTTT	CASRPKVGGALTGEAFF
.	TRBV29-1	.	TRBJ1-4	TGCAGCGCCTCGAGACACCCAACTAATGAAAAACTGTTTTTT	CSASRHPTNEKLFF
.	TRBV5-1	.	TRBJ2-5	TGCGCCAGCAGCTTGTGGGGGCAGGCACAAGAGACCCAGTACTTC	CASSLWGQAQETQYF
TRBD1	TRBV20-1	.	TRBJ2-1	TGCAGTGCGAGACCGGCGGGACAGGGGGGATTCGGGGAGCAGTTCTTC	CSARPAGQGGFGEQFF
.	TRBV24-1	few	TRBJ2-3	TGTGCCACCAGTGAGAATGGATTCACAGATACGCAGTATTTT	CATSENGFTDTQYF
.	TRBV7-3	many	TRBJ2-5	TGTGCCAGCAGCCCCCTAGGTTTGGGGCAAGAGACCCAGTACTTC	CASSPLGLGQETQYF
.	TRBV13	.	TRBJ2-7	TGTGCCAGCAGCTTCCCAGGCTTGTACCACGAGCAGTACTTC	CASSFPGLYHEQYF
.	TRBV6-4	.	TRBJ2-3	TGTGCCAGCAGTCCTACTAGCCCACACACAGATACGCAGTATTTT	CASSPTSPHTDTQYF
TRBD2	TRBV20-1	.	TRBJ2-1	TGCAGTGTGACTAGCGGGAGTGTAGTCTCCAATGAGCAGTTCTTC	CSVTSGSVVSNEQFF
.	TRBV5-5	many	TRBJ1-5	TGTGCCTCCAGGCGGCAATGGGGGGGAGAGCCCCAGCATTTT	CASRRQWGGEPQHF
.	TRBV12-5	few	TRBJ2-1	TGTGCTAGTGGTTTGGGCAATGAGCAGTTCTTC	CASGLGNEQFF
TRBD2	TRBV7-6	.	TRBJ2-1	TGTGCCAGCAGCTACGGAGTAAAGGGGAGGGCCGGTAATGAGCAGTTCTTC	CASSYGVKGRAGNEQFF
.	TRBV7-6	.	TRBJ2-5	TGTGCCAGCAGCCCCAGCGGTCTGAGGGAGACCCAGTACTTC	CASSPSGLRETQYF
.	TRBV5-4	few	TRBJ2-2	TGTGCCAGCACCTTCGATAGATTTGGGACTCCAGGGGCCACCGGGGAGCTGTTTTTT	CASTFDRFGTPGATGELFF
TRBD2	TRBV5-1	few	TRBJ2-1	TGCGCCAGCAGCCGGGGGACTAGCGGGAGATCCTACAATGAGCAGTTCTTC	CASSRGTSGRSYNEQFF
.	TRBV3-1	many	TRBJ2-7	TGTGCCAGCAGCCAAGGGTGGAGCGAGCAGTACTTC	CASSQGWSEQYF
TRBD2	TRBV2	few	TRBJ2-4	TGTGCCAGCAGTCCGGGACTAGCGGAGGGGAACATTCAGTACTTC	CASSPGLAEGNIQYF
.	TRBV29-1	few	TRBJ2-1	TGCAGCGTTGAACGGCATGAGCAGTTCTTC	CSVERHEQFF
TRBD2	TRBV29-1	.	TRBJ2-2	TGCAGCGCTGTAGCGGGTGCGAACACCGGGGAGCTGTTTTTT	CSAVAGANTGELFF
.	TRBV9	few	TRBJ1-5	TGTGCCAGCAGCGCTTGGGATGCGGGCAATCAGCCCCAGCATTTT	CASSAWDAGNQPQHF
.	TRBV28	many	TRBJ1-1	TGTGCCAGCAGTTTCGGCCAGCTGAACACTGAAGCTTTCTTT	CASSFGQLNTEAFF
.	TRBV6-5	few	TRBJ1-1	TGTGCCAGCAGTTACGCCGGACTGAACACTGAAGCTTTCTTT	CASSYAGLNTEAFF
TRBD1	TRBV18	.	TRBJ2-1	TGTGCCAGCTCACTAACAGGGGGCCACTACAATGAGCAGTTCTTC	CASSLTGGHYNEQFF
TRBD1	TRBV29-1	many	TRBJ2-7	TGCAGCGTTGCCCGGGACAGGGGCTACGAGCAGTACTTC	CSVARDRGYEQYF
.	TRBV5-1	few	TRBJ2-7	TGCGCCAGCAGCTTTTATAGGGGGTCTCCCTACGAGCAGTACTTC	CASSFYRGSPYEQYF
.	TRBV5-5	.	TRBJ2-7	TGTGCCAGCAGCCCCTTCGCTGGGGCAGCCTACGAGCAGTACTTC	CASSPFAGAAYEQYF
TRBD1	TRBV7-9	.	TRBJ2-1	TGTGCCAGCAGAGACGCCGGGACAGGGACATACAATGAGCAGTTCTTC	CASRDAGTGTYNEQFF
.	TRBV20-1	many	TRBJ2-7	TGCAGTGCTAGAGGCCCTTACGAGCAGTACTTC	CSARGPYEQYF
.	TRBV12-3/TRBV12-4	.	TRBJ1-4	TGTGCCAGCAGTTTAGCACGAGTTCCGGGGGAAAAACTGTTTTTT	CASSLARVPGEKLFF
TRBD1	TRBV5-1	.	TRBJ2-5	TGCGCCAGCAGCTTGTCTGGGACAGCAGAGACCCAGTACTTC	CASSLSGTAETQYF
.	TRBV25-1	many	TRBJ2-2	TGTGCCAGCAGTGAAGAGGGTTGGACCGGGGAGCTGTTTTTT	CASSEEGWTGELFF